Below, 26 T cell receptor beta chains from the same sample are listed, as sequenced in a study of T cell repertoires in cytomegalovirus infection. TCRdb re-analysed the reads in MiXCR, keeping a single row per CDR3 protein. The sample carries approximately 500,000 distinct CDR3 sequences, 15% to 20% recorded once. Sequencing input: CD8+ T cells from PBMCs. All receptors come from a human donor in good health (CMV status not recorded). Some clones in this sample may be carry-over from other donors' samples.

Notes on this clonotype: The CDR3 carries no conserved terminal phenylalanine or tryptophan, so it likely arises from a read error. It is unclear where the CDR3 begins or ends on the DNA, so no DNA is shown, and the CDR3 is as TCRdb lists it. J is TRBJ1-2 and V is TRBV7-8; the table names TRBD1, a call not compared with the DNA. Germline V gene lookup returns CDR1 SGHVS and CDR2 FQNEAQ. The CDR3 spans 16 residues, counting both ends. CDR3 protein: CAINHGDRLSNYGYTL.

Of note for this clonotype: The CDR3 does not end in the conserved phenylalanine or tryptophan, so this is likely a read error. CDR3 DNA sequence: TGCGCCAGCAGTCAATTCACTCCCGGGGAACTAGCCAAAAACATTCAGTACTTA. Amino acids: CASSQFTPGELAKNIQYL. The chain uses TRBV23-1 and TRBJ2-4; tentatively, D is TRBD2 (5 bases). TRBV23-1 is labeled an ORF, and its function is uncertain. Trimming stripped 1 base from V and 0 bases from J, with 16 bases between. The CDR3 sequence is 18 residues long.

Ten or more counts support this clonotype. This chain joins TRBV7-9 and TRBJ1-1, with D tentatively TRBD1 (6 bases). CDR3 length equals 13 residues. The germline V gene encodes CDR1 SEHNR and CDR2 FQNEAQ (reference sequence). The V gene lost 10 bases and the J gene lost 1 base, with 13 bases spanning the gap. DNA for the CDR3: TGTGCCACCCTCCCGGACAGGAACACTGAAGCTTTCTTT. This gives the protein CATLPDRNTEAFF.

This clonotype was observed at least ten times. V and J are TRBV11-2 and TRBJ2-5; D perhaps matches TRBD1 (6 bases). CDR1 is SGHAT and CDR2 is FQNNGV in the germline V gene. Trimming removed 2 bases at V and 5 bases at J, with 15 bases between. The CDR3 covers 15 residues. The DNA for the CDR3 is TGTGCCAGCAGCTTATTTGCTGGGGGCAGGGAGACCCAGTACTTC. Protein product: CASSLFAGGRETQYF.

This clonotype was recorded at least ten times. The chain combines TRBV14 with TRBJ2-1, with D unresolved. Trimming took 3 bases from V and 3 from J, leaving 9 bases between them. Germline V gives CDR1 SGHDN, CDR2 FVKESK. This CDR3 contains 14 residues. The CDR3 spells CASSHLRSYNEQFF. DNA of the CDR3: TGTGCCAGCAGCCATCTCCGAAGCTACAATGAGCAGTTCTTC.

The chain employs TRBV29-1 and TRBJ2-1; D may match TRBD1 or TRBD2 (5 bases each). Germline CDR1 SQVTM, CDR2 ANQGSEA. The V and J ends lost 0 bases and 10 bases respectively, with 13 bases between them. The CDR3 is 13 residues long. The CDR3 DNA reads as TGCAGCGTTGAAGATAATTCGGGGCGGGAGCAGTTCTTC. Protein product: CSVEDNSGREQFF.

V is TRBV7-3 and J is TRBJ1-2; a possible D gene is TRBD1 (6 bases). Germline V lookup: CDR1 SGHTA, CDR2 FQGTGA. Trimming stripped 2 bases from V and 4 bases from J, with 17 bases between. CDR3 length: 16 residues. The CDR3 DNA reads as TGTGCCAGCAGCTTATTAGGGCCAGGGGATACCTATGGCTACACCTTC. Translated: CASSLLGPGDTYGYTF.

This clonotype was counted ten times or more. V gene TRBV28 combines with J gene TRBJ1-1; no reliable D call. The CDR3 sequence is 17 residues long. CDR1 is MDHEN, CDR2 SYDVKM, per germline. V lost 2 bases and J lost 3, with 19 bases in between. The CDR3 sequence is CASSLLGSGEGDTEAFF. The DNA for the CDR3 is TGTGCCAGCAGTTTACTTGGTTCTGGGGAGGGAGACACTGAAGCTTTCTTT.

This clonotype was seen ten or more times. The CDR3 spells CASGLGDREYNEQFF. The CDR3 nucleotides read TGTGCTAGTGGTTTGGGGGACAGGGAATACAATGAGCAGTTCTTC. This sequence joins TRBV12-5 and TRBJ2-1; 9 bases are shared with TRBD1. This CDR3 is built from 15 residues. V shed 1 base, J shed 4 bases, and the junction held 2 bases outside the gene matches. CDR1 and CDR2 (germline): LGHNT, FRNRAP.

This clonotype has just a few counts. V is TRBV5-1 and J is TRBJ2-7, with 10 positions matching TRBD1. This CDR3 region has 15 residues. The germline gives CDR1 SGHRS, CDR2 YFSETQ. V lost 3 bases to trimming and J lost 2 bases; unmatched junction nucleotides: 5. The CDR3 DNA sequence: TGCGCCAGCAGCTCCCCCGGGACAGGGGCCTACGAGCAGTACTTC. Translating it yields CASSSPGTGAYEQYF.

The gene calls are TRBV14 and TRBJ2-3; TRBD2 matches at 8 bases. The CDR3 is made up of 14 amino acids. V dropped 4 bases and J dropped 4; count of bases not matched to a gene: 4. The germline CDR1 and CDR2 sequences are SGHDN and FVKESK. CDR3 in amino acids: CASSRGRFADTQYF. For the CDR3, the DNA is TGTGCCAGCAGCCGCGGGAGGTTCGCAGATACGCAGTATTTT.

This clonotype was counted only a few times. The V gene is TRBV4-1, the J gene TRBJ1-4; possibly TRBD1 for D (5 bases). The length of the CDR3 is 14 residues. V shed 5 bases and J shed 8 bases, with 15 bases lying between them. Germline V gene sequence: CDR1 MGHRA, CDR2 YSYEKL. In DNA form, the CDR3 reads TGCGCCAGCAGCTTTTCCGGGACGGAGGAAAAACTGTTTTTT. Protein product: CASSFSGTEEKLFF.

This clonotype was seen ten or more times. The rearrangement links TRBV7-9 to TRBJ2-1, with 8 nucleotides matching TRBD2. CDR3 length: 16 residues. V lost 5 bases to trimming and J lost 5 bases; unmatched junction nucleotides: 11. CDR1 is SEHNR and CDR2 is FQNEAQ in the germline V gene (reference sequence). This CDR3 reads CASSAQVAGTNNEQFF. As DNA, the CDR3 is TGTGCCAGCAGCGCCCAGGTAGCGGGGACGAACAATGAGCAGTTCTTC.

This clonotype was recorded many times. V gene TRBV6-5 combines with J gene TRBJ1-1; no definite D call. The CDR3 sequence is 13 residues long. V lost 5 bases and J 1 base, leaving 8 bases between the germline ends. The germline gives CDR1 MNHEY, CDR2 SVGAGI. CDR3 sequence: CASSGNGNTEAFF. The CDR3 DNA sequence: TGTGCCAGCAGTGGTAACGGGAACACTGAAGCTTTCTTT.

This clonotype showed up many times. CDR3 region: CASSDVHYSNQPQHF. CDR3 sequence (DNA): TGTGCCAGCAGCGACGTTCATTATAGCAATCAGCCCCAGCATTTT. This chain uses TRBV6-6 with TRBJ1-5; no clear D gene. V lost 6 bases and J 0 bases, leaving 12 bases between the germline ends. Germline CDR1 is MNHNY and CDR2 is SVGAGI (reference sequence). This CDR3 spans 15 amino acids.

Note on this clonotype: Given a much more abundant clone one base away, this may be a read error. The chain has TRBV6-6 and TRBJ2-5; D uncertain. The CDR3 runs to 11 residues. The germline V gene has CDR1 MNHNY and CDR2 SVGAGI (reference sequence). CDR3 region: CSSRIQETQYF. CDR3 DNA sequence: TGTTCCAGCAGAATCCAAGAGACCCAGTACTTC.

The V and J genes are TRBV11-2 and TRBJ1-1; 11 positions match TRBD1. This CDR3 comprises 18 residues. The germline V gene encodes CDR1 SGHAT and CDR2 FQNNGV. Trimming cost V 1 base and J 2 bases; bases outside gene matches: 9. For the CDR3, the DNA is TGTGCCAGCAGCTTAGGAAAAGGGACAGGGGGGAGAAACACTGAAGCTTTCTTT. Encoded protein: CASSLGKGTGGRNTEAFF.

The chain employs TRBV20-1 and TRBJ1-2; tentative D call: TRBD1 (6 bases). Germline-derived CDR1 and CDR2 are DFQATT and SNEGSKA (reference sequence). This CDR3 comprises 14 residues. V was cut by 0 bases and J by 5 bases, with 13 bases left in between. As DNA, the CDR3 is TGCAGTGCTAGAGAAGTAGGGGACAATTATGGCTACACCTTC. It codes for CSAREVGDNYGYTF.

A single count supports this clonotype. A much larger clone is a single base away; this may be a read error. V and J are TRBV24-1 and TRBJ2-5; D gene uncertain. Germline CDR1 KGHDR, CDR2 SFDVKD. The CDR3 totals 13 residues. V lost 3 bases and J 9 bases, leaving 13 bases between the germline ends. In nucleotides, the CDR3 is TGTGCCACCAGTGATCCTATGAGTGTGGCCCAGTACTTC. Translating it yields CATSDPMSVAQYF.

CDR3: CSGIDVGYGYTF. The CDR3 nucleotides are TGCAGCGGTATCGACGTGGGGTATGGCTACACCTTC. V gene TRBV29-1 combines with J gene TRBJ1-2; D is unclear. The ends were cut back, 7 bases at V and 5 bases at J, with 14 bases in the middle. CDR1 and CDR2 (germline): SQVTM, ANQGSEA. The CDR3 contains 12 residues.

The chain has TRBV2 and TRBJ2-7; D remains ambiguous. CDR1 SNHLY and CDR2 FYNNEI come from the germline V gene. This CDR3 is 16 amino acids long. The V gene lost 1 base and the J gene lost 3 bases, with 16 bases spanning the gap. The CDR3 DNA sequence: TGTGCCAGCAGTGAAGGCCTCAGGACGACATTCTACGAGCAGTACTTC. It specifies CASSEGLRTTFYEQYF.

This clonotype appeared many times. The rearrangement uses TRBV5-6 and TRBJ1-5; D may be TRBD1 (5 bases). Per germline, CDR1 SGHDT and CDR2 YYEEEE. This CDR3 contains 13 residues. V shed 4 bases and J shed 9 bases, with 14 bases lying between them. CDR3 in amino acids: CASSPGTAGPQHF. CDR3 nucleotide sequence: TGTGCCAGCAGCCCCGGGACCGCAGGGCCCCAGCATTTT. The variable domain in full, with the rest retrieved from reference TRBV5-6 and TRBJ1-5, is DAGVTQSPTHLIKTRGQQVTLRCSPKSGHDTVSWYQQALGQGPQFIFQYYEEEERQRGNFPDRFSGHQFPNYSSELNVNALLLGDSALYLCASSPGTAGPQHFGDGTRLSIL.

This clonotype was recorded many times. V usage is TRBV7-3 and J usage is TRBJ2-1; 11 bases map to TRBD2. The CDR3 contains 19 residues. Looked up from germline, CDR1 is SGHTA and CDR2 is FQGTGA. Trimming took 1 base from V and 0 from J; bases not matched to a gene: 8. The CDR3 nucleotides read TGTGCCAGCAGCTTAAGCTTAGCGGGAGGGTCGAGCTCCTACAATGAGCAGTTCTTC. It translates to CASSLSLAGGSSSYNEQFF.

This chain uses TRBV27 with TRBJ1-1; no definite D call. Trimming stripped 4 bases from V and 7 bases from J, with 10 bases between. This CDR3 is built from 12 residues. Germline assignment: CDR1 MNHEY and CDR2 SMNVEV (reference sequence). CDR3 residues: CASSSLLGEAFF. The CDR3 DNA is TGTGCCAGCAGTTCCCTTTTGGGTGAAGCTTTCTTT.

This clonotype was observed many times. The chain is built from TRBV6-5 and TRBJ2-1; 10 positions match TRBD2. The CDR3 has 15 residues. The V gene's germline CDR1 is MNHEY and CDR2 SVGAGI. J was trimmed by 8 bases and V by 2 bases; bases with no gene match: 6. DNA for the CDR3: TGTGCCAGCAGTTACCTAGCGGGAGCGATGGATGAGCAGTTCTTC. It yields the protein CASSYLAGAMDEQFF.

This clonotype was detected only a few times. The rearrangement uses TRBV4-1 and TRBJ1-6; 8 positions agree with TRBD1. V shed 0 bases and J 7 bases; nucleotides not matched to a gene: 8. This CDR3 contains 17 residues. CDR1 and CDR2 from the germline V gene are MGHRA and YSYEKL. This CDR3 reads CASSQDRAGGGNSPLHF. The CDR3 DNA follows: TGCGCCAGCAGCCAAGATAGAGCAGGGGGCGGAAATTCACCCCTCCACTTT.